These 10 T cell receptor beta chains were sequenced from one sample in a study of cytomegalovirus exposure and HLA in healthy donors. Generated by immunoSEQ multiplex PCR, the TCRdb table keeps only in-frame clones and is missing some. The sample includes 70,000 to 80,000 clones, around 94% of them seen just once. Sequencing input: PBMCs. The receptors stem from a woman aged 18 to 35 in good health and CMV-seropositive.

A few counts support this clone. J is TRBJ2-4 and V is TRBV28, with 8 nucleotides matching TRBD1. From germline, CDR1 is MDHEN and CDR2 SYDVKM. The ends lost 6 bases at V and 3 bases at J; junction bases unmatched: 10. This CDR3 has 16 residues. CDR3 loop: CASSYDRGGVKNIQYF. CDR3 nucleotide sequence: TGTGCCAGCAGCTACGACAGGGGCGGCGTCAAAAACATTCAGTACTTC.

J is TRBJ2-5 and V is TRBV9; 15 bases are shared with TRBD2. The CDR3 spans 16 residues. The germline gives CDR1 SGDLS, CDR2 YYNGEE. Trimming cost V 3 bases and J 4 bases; bases outside gene matches: 4. This CDR3 reads CASSARTSGGGETQYF. The DNA for the CDR3 is TGTGCCAGCAGCGCCCGGACTAGCGGGGGGGGAGAGACCCAGTACTTC.

This sequence joins TRBV28 and TRBJ2-7; D is perhaps TRBD2 (5 bases). Germline CDR1 and CDR2: MDHEN and SYDVKM. Trimming cost V 4 bases and J 4 bases, with 20 bases left between them. This CDR3 comprises 16 residues. The CDR3 coding sequence is TGTGCCAGCAGTTCGCCCGCCGCGGGTCGAGCTTACGAGCAGTACTTC. Its translation is CASSSPAAGRAYEQYF.

The V gene is TRBV5-1, the J gene TRBJ2-7, with 7 nucleotides matching TRBD1. The CDR3 runs to 19 residues. Germline lookup yields CDR1 SGHRS and CDR2 YFSETQ. J was trimmed by 0 bases and V by 4 bases; bases with no gene match: 19. The CDR3 bases are TGCGCCAGCAGCCAAACCGGGACAGTTGATATGCAAAGCTCCTACGAGCAGTACTTC. Its protein product is CASSQTGTVDMQSSYEQYF.

The J gene is TRBJ2-3, the V gene TRBV5-1, with 11 bases aligning to TRBD2. This CDR3 comprises 14 residues. Germline V gene lookup returns CDR1 SGHRS and CDR2 YFSETQ. V lost 5 bases to trimming and J lost 2 bases; unmatched junction nucleotides: 1. The CDR3 region is CASRLAGDTDTQYF. CDR3 sequence (DNA): TGCGCCAGCAGACTAGCGGGAGACACAGATACGCAGTATTTT.

The chain joins TRBV11-2 to TRBJ2-7, with D possibly TRBD2 on 6 matching bases. Trimming removed 2 bases from V and 0 bases from J, with 8 bases in between. Germline lookup yields CDR1 SGHAT and CDR2 FQNNGV. There are 14 residues in the CDR3. CDR3 sequence (DNA): TGTGCCAGCAGCTTATGGGAGGCCTCCTACGAGCAGTACTTC. Encoded protein: CASSLWEASYEQYF. Full variable domain (remainder filled in from reference TRBV11-2 and TRBJ2-7): EAGVAQSPRYKIIEKRQSVAFWCNPISGHATLYWYQQILGQGPKLLIQFQNNGVVDDSQLPKDRFSAERLKGVDSTLKIQPAKLEDSAVYLCASSLWEASYEQYFGPGTRLTVT.

This clone has a single count. The chain recombines TRBV12-5 with TRBJ2-1, with D tentatively TRBD1 (6 bases). V lost 8 bases, J lost 2 bases, and 19 bases lay in between. Germline V CDR1 and CDR2: LGHNT, FRNRAP. There are 16 residues in the CDR3. The DNA for the CDR3 is TGTGCTAGTAAAGACCAGGGACAAAAAACCTACAATGAGCAGTTCTTC. Translation: CASKDQGQKTYNEQFF.

The chain recombines TRBV18 with TRBJ2-5; 7 nucleotides line up with TRBD1. In germline, CDR1 is KGHSH, CDR2 LQKENI. The CDR3 consists of 13 residues. J was trimmed by 5 bases and V by 2 bases; bases with no gene match: 2. The CDR3 spells CASSPYRGETQYF. The CDR3 DNA is TGTGCCAGCTCACCATACAGGGGTGAGACCCAGTACTTC. Together with reference TRBV18 and TRBJ2-5, the CDR3 gives the full variable domain: NAGVMQNPRHLVRRRGQEARLRCSPMKGHSHVYWYRQLPEEGLKFMVYLQKENIIDESGMPKERFSAEFPKEGPSILRIQQVVRGDSAAYFCASSPYRGETQYFGPGTRLLVL.

The CDR3 here is CASSQDGRGTYEQYF. Written as DNA, the CDR3 is TGCGCCAGCAGCCAAGACGGACGGGGAACGTACGAGCAGTACTTC. V usage is TRBV4-1 and J usage is TRBJ2-7; perhaps TRBD2 as D (5 bases). Germline CDR1 is MGHRA and CDR2 is YSYEKL. The CDR3 totals 15 residues. Trimming removed 0 bases from V and 4 bases from J, with 13 bases in between.

The V and J genes are TRBV6-1 and TRBJ1-1, with D hard to call. CDR1 and CDR2 (germline): MNHNS, SASEGT. There are 14 residues in the CDR3. Trimming took 6 bases from V and 1 from J, leaving 12 bases between them. CDR3 coding DNA: TGTGCCAGCAGAGTGAGGAGGGAGAACACTGAAGCTTTCTTT. This sequence encodes CASRVRRENTEAFF.